This TCR beta chain emerged from a study of cytomegalovirus exposure and HLA in healthy donors. General observations from the study: TCR beta sequences reportedly predicted the HLA-A and HLA-B alleles of most subjects accurately.

CDR3 size: 15 residues. Per germline, CDR1 LNHDA and CDR2 SQIVND (reference sequence). With 60 Vbeta and 13 Jbeta primers, the PCR was carried out. The method was immunoSEQ multiplex PCR; TCRdb's version includes in-frame clones alone and lacks a portion of them. The table includes 150,000 to 200,000 clones, over 65% detected once. For this clone: What it binds is unknown.

The sequenced sample was PBMCs. The J gene is TRBJ2-5, the V gene TRBV19; maybe TRBD1 (7 bases). The end of the DNA is better explained by TRBJ2-7, so the J call may be wrong. This TCR was sampled from a man between 40 and 49 years old in good health and CMV-seropositive. The CDR3 sequence is CASSTRQGGRNEQYF. DNA of the CDR3: TGTGCCAGTAGTACCCGACAGGGAGGTCGTAACGAGCAGTACTTC.